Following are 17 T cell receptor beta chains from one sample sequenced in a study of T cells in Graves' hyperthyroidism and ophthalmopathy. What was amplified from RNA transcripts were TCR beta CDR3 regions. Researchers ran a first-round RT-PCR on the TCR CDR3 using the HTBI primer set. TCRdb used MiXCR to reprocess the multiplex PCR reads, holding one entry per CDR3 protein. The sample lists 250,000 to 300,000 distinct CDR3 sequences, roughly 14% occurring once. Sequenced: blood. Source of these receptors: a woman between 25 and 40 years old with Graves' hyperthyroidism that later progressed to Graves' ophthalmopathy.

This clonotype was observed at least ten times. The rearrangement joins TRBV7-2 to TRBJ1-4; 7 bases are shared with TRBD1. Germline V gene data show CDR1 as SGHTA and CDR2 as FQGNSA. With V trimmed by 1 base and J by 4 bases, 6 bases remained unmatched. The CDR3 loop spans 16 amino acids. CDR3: CASSLEGTAINEKLFF. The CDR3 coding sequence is TGTGCCAGCAGCTTAGAAGGGACAGCAATTAATGAAAAACTGTTTTTT.

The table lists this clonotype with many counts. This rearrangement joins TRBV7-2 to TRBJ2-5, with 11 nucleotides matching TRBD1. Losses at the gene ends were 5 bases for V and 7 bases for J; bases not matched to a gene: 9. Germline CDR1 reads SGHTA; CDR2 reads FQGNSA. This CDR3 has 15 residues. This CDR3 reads CASSRDRGGPWTQYF. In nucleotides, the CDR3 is TGTGCCAGCAGCAGGGACAGGGGGGGACCGTGGACCCAGTACTTC.

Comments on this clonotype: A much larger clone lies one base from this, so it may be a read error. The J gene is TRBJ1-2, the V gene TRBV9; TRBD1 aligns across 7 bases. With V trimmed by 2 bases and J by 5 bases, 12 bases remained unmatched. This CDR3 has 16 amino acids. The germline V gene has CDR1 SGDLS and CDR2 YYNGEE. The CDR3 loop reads CASSVTGAPPLYGYTF. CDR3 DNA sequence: TGTGCCAGCAGCGTCACAGGGGCCCCGCCGCTTTATGGCTACACCTTC.

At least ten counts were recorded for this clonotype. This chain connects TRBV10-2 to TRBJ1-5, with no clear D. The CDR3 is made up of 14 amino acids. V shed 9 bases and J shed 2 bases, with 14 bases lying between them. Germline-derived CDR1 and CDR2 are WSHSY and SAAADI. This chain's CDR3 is CASAATNGNQPQHF. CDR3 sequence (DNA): TGCGCCAGTGCGGCAACAAATGGCAATCAGCCCCAGCATTTT.

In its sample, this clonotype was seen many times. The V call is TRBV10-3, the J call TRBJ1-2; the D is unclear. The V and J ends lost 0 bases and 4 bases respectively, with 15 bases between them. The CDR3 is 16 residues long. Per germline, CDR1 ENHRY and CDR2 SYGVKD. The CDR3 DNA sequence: TGTGCCATCAGTGAGTCCTGGGCGCAGATCTCCTATGGCTACACCTTC. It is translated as CAISESWAQISYGYTF.

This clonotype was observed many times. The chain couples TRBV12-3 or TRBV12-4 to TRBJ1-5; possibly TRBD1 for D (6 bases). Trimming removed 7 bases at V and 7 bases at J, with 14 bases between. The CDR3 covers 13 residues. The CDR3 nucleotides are TGTGCCAGCACAACAGGGCGAAGACAGCCCCAGCATTTT. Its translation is CASTTGRRQPQHF.

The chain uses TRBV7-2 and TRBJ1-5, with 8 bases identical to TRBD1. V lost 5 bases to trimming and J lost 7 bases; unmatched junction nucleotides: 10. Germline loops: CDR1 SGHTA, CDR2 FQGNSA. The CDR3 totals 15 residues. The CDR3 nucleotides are TGTGCCAGCAGCGTATCAGGGGGCGCGGGACAGCCCCAGCATTTT. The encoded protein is CASSVSGGAGQPQHF.

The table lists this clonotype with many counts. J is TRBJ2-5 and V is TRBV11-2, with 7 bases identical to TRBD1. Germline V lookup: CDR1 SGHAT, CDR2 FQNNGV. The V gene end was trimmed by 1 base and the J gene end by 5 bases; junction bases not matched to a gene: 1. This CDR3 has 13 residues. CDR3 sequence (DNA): TGTGCCAGCAGCTTAGGACAGGGCGAGACCCAGTACTTC. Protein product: CASSLGQGETQYF.

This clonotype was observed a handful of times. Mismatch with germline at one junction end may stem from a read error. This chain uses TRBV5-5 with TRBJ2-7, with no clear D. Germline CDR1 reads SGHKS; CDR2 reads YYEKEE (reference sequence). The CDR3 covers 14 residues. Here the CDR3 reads CVSSQGSVKYEQYF. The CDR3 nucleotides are TGTGTCAGCAGCCAAGGGTCAGTCAAATACGAGCAGTACTTC.

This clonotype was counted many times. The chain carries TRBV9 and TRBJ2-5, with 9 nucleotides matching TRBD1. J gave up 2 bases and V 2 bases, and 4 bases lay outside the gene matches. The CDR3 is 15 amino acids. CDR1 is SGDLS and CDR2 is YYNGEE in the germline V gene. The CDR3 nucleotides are TGTGCCAGCAGCGTCTTGGGACAGGGTCAAGAGACCCAGTACTTC. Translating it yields CASSVLGQGQETQYF.

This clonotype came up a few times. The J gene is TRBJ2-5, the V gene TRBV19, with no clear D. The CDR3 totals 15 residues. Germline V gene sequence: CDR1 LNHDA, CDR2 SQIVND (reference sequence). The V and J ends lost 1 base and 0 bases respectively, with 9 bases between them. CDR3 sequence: CASSIGGLDQETQYF. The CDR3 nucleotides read TGTGCCAGTAGTATAGGGGGTCTAGACCAAGAGACCCAGTACTTC.

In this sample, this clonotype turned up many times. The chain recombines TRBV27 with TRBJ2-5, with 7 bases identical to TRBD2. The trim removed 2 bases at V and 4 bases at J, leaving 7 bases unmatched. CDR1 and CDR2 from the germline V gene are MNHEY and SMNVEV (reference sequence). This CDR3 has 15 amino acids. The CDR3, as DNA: TGTGCCAGCAGTTTAGGGCGGGGGACGGGAGAGACCCAGTACTTC. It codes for CASSLGRGTGETQYF.

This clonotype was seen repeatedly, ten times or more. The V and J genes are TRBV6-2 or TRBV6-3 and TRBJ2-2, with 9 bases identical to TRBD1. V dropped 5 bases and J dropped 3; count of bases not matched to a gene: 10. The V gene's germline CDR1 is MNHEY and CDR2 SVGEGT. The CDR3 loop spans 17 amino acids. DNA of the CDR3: TGTGCCAGCAGTGATTTACCGGGACAGGGCCACACCGGGGAGCTGTTTTTT. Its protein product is CASSDLPGQGHTGELFF.

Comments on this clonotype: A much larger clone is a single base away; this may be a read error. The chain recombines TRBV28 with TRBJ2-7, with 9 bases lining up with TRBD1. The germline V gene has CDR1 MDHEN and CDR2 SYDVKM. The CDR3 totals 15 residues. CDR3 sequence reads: CASSRDRESSYGQYF. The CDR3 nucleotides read TGTGCCAGCAGTCGGGACAGGGAGAGCTCCTACGGGCAGTACTTC.

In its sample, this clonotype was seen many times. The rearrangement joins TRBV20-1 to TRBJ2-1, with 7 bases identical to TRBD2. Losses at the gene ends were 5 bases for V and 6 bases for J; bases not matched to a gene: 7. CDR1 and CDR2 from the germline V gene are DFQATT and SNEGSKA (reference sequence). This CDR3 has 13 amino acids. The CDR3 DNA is TGCAGTGCTGCCTGGGGGGGTGTCAATGAGCAGTTCTTC. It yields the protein CSAAWGGVNEQFF.

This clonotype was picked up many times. CDR3 loop: CASSDRDNPYEQYF. Written as DNA, the CDR3 is TGTGCCAGCAGTGACCGGGACAACCCCTACGAGCAGTACTTC. J is TRBJ2-7 and V is TRBV27, with D possibly being TRBD1 (6 bases). The CDR3 has 14 residues. V lost 5 bases and J 2 bases, leaving 13 bases between the germline ends. Germline V lookup: CDR1 MNHEY, CDR2 SMNVEV (reference sequence).

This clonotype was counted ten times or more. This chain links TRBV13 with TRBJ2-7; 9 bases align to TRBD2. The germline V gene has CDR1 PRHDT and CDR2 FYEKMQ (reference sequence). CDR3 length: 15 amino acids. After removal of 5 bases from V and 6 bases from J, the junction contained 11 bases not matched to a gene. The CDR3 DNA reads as TGTGCCAGCAGCCTCCGGACTAGCGCACCCCTCGAGCAGTACTTC. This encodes CASSLRTSAPLEQYF.